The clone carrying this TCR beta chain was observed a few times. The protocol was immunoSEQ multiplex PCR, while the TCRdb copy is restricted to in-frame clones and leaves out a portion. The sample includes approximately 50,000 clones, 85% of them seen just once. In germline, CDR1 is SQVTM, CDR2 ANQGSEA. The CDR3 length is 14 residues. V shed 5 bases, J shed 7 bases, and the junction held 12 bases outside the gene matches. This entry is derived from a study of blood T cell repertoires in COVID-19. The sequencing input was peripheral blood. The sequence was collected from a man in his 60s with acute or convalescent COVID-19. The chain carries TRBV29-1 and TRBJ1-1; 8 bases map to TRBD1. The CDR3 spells CSVIWDRNRLEAFF. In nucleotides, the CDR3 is TGCAGCGTTATCTGGGACAGGAATAGGCTTGAAGCTTTCTTT. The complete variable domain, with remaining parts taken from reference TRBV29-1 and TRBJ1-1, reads SAVISQKPSRDICQRGTSLTIQCQVDSQVTMMFWYRQQPGQSLTLIATANQGSEATYESGFVIDKFPISRPNLTFSTLTVSNMSPEDSSIYLCSVIWDRNRLEAFFGQGTRLTVV.